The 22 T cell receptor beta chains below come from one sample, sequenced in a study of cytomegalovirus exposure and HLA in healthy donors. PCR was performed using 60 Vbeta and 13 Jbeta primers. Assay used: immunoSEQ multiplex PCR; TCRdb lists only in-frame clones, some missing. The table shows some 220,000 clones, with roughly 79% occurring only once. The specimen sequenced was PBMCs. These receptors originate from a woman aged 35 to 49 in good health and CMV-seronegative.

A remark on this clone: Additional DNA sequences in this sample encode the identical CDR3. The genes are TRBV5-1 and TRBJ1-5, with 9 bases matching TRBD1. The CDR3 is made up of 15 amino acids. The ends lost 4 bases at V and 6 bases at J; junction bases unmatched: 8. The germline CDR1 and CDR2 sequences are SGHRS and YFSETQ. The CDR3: CASSPTGGGGQPQHF. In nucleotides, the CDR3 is TGCGCCAGCAGCCCCACAGGGGGCGGAGGTCAGCCCCAGCATTTT. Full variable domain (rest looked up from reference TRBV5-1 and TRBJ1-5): KAGVTQTPRYLIKTRGQQVTLSCSPISGHRSVSWYQQTPGQGLQFLFEYFSETQRNKGNFPGRFSGRQFSNSRSEMNVSTLELGDSALYLCASSPTGGGGQPQHFGDGTRLSIL.

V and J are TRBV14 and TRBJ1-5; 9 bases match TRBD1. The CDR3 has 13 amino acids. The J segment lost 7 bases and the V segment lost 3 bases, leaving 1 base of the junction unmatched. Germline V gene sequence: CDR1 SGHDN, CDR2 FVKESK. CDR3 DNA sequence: TGTGCCAGCAGCCAGGGACAGGGACAGCCCCAGCATTTT. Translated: CASSQGQGQPQHF. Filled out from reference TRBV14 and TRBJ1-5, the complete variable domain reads EAGVTQFPSHSVIEKGQTVTLRCDPISGHDNLYWYRRVMGKEIKFLLHFVKESKQDESGMPNNRFLAERTGGTYSTLKVQPAELEDSGVYFCASSQGQGQPQHFGDGTRLSIL.

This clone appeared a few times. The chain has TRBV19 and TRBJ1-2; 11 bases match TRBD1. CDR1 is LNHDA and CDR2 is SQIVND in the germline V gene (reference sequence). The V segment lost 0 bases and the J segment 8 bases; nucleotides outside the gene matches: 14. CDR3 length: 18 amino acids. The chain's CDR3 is CASSIDGPPLDRGRGYTF. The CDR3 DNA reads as TGTGCCAGTAGTATAGATGGGCCCCCTCTGGACAGGGGGCGAGGCTACACCTTC. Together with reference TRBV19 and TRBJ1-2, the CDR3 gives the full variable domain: DGGITQSPKYLFRKEGQNVTLSCEQNLNHDAMYWYRQDPGQGLRLIYYSQIVNDFQKGDIAEGYSVSREKKESFPLTVTSAQKNPTAFYLCASSIDGPPLDRGRGYTFGSGTRLTVV.

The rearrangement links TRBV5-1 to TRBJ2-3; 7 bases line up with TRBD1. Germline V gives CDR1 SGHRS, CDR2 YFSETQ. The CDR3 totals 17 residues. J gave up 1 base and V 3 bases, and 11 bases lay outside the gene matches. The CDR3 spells CASSWGPTGAGTDTQYF. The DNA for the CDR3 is TGCGCCAGCAGCTGGGGACCCACAGGGGCCGGCACAGATACGCAGTATTTT. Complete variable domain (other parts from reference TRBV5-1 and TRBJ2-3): KAGVTQTPRYLIKTRGQQVTLSCSPISGHRSVSWYQQTPGQGLQFLFEYFSETQRNKGNFPGRFSGRQFSNSRSEMNVSTLELGDSALYLCASSWGPTGAGTDTQYFGPGTRLTVL.

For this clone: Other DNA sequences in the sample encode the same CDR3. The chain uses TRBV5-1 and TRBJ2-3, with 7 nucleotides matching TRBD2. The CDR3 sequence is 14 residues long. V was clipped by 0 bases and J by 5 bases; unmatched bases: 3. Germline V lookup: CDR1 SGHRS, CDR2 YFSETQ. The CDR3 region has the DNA TGCGCCAGCAGCTTGGATGGGGGGGAAGATACGCAGTATTTT. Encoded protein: CASSLDGGEDTQYF.

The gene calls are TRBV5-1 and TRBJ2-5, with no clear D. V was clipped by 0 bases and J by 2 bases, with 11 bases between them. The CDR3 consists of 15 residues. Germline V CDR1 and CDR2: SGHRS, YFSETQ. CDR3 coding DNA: TGCGCCAGCAGCTTGGTTGAGAACTTACAAGAGACCCAGTACTTC. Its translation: CASSLVENLQETQYF.

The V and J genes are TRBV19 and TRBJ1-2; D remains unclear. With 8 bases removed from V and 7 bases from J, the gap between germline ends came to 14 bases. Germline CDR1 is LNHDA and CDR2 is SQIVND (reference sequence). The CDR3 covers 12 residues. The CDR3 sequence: CASFSLRSGYTF. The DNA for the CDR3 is TGTGCCAGTTTTAGCCTGCGGAGTGGCTACACCTTC.

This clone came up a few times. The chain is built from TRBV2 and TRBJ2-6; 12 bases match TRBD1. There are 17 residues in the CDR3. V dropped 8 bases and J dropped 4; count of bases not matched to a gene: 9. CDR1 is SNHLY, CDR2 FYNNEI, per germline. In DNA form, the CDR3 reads TGTGCCAGCTTCCAGGGACAGGGGGCGCGAGGGGCCAACGTCCTGACTTTC. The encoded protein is CASFQGQGARGANVLTF.

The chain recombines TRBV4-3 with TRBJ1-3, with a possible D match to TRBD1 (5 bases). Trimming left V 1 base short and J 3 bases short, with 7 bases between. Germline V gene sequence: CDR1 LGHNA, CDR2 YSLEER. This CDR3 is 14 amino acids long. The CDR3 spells CASSQGDYGNTIYF. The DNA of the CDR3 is TGCGCCAGCAGCCAAGGGGACTATGGAAACACCATATATTTT.

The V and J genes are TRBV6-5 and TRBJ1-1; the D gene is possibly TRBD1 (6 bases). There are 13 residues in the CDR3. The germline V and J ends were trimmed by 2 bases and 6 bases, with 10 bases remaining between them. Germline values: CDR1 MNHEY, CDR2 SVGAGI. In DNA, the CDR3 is TGTGCCAGCAGTTACCCTGGGACATCTGAAGCTTTCTTT. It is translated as CASSYPGTSEAFF.

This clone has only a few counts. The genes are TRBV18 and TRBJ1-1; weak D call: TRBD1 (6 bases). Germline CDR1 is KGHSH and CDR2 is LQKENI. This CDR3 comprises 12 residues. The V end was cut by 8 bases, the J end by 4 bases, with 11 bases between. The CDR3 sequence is CASKQGSTEAFF. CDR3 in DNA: TGTGCCAGCAAACAGGGTTCCACTGAAGCTTTCTTT. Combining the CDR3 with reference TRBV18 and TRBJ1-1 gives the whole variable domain NAGVMQNPRHLVRRRGQEARLRCSPMKGHSHVYWYRQLPEEGLKFMVYLQKENIIDESGMPKERFSAEFPKEGPSILRIQQVVRGDSAAYFCASKQGSTEAFFGQGTRLTVV.

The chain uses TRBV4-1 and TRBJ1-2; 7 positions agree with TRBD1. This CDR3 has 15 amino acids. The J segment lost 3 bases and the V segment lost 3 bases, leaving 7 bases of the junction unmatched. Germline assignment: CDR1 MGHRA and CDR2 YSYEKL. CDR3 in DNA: TGCGCCAGCAGCCACACAGGGGACATACACTATGGCTACACCTTC. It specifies CASSHTGDIHYGYTF.

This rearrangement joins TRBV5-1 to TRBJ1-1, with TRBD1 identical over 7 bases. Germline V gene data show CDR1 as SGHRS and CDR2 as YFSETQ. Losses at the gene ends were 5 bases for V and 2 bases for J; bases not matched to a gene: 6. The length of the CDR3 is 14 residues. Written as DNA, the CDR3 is TGCGCCAGCAGAGCAGGGGGTTATAACACTGAAGCTTTCTTT. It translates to CASRAGGYNTEAFF.

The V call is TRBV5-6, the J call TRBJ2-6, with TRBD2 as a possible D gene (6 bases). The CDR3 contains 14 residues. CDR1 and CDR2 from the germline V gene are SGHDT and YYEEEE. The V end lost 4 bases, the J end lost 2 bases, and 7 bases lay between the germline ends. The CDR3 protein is CASSPGAGANVLTF. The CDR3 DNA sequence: TGTGCCAGCAGCCCGGGGGCTGGGGCCAACGTCCTGACTTTC.

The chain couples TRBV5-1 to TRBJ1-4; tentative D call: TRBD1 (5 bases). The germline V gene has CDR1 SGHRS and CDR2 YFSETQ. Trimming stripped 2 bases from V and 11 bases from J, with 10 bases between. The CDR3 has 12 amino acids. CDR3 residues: CASSFEKGKLFF. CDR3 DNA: TGCGCCAGCAGCTTCGAAAAGGGGAAACTGTTTTTT. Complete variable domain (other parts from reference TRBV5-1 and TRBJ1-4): KAGVTQTPRYLIKTRGQQVTLSCSPISGHRSVSWYQQTPGQGLQFLFEYFSETQRNKGNFPGRFSGRQFSNSRSEMNVSTLELGDSALYLCASSFEKGKLFFGSGTQLSVL.

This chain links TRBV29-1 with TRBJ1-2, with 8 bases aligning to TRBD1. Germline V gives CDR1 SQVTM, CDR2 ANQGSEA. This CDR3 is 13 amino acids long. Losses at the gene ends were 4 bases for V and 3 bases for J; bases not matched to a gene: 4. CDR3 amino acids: CSVGGQADYGYTF. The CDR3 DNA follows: TGCAGCGTTGGGGGACAGGCTGACTATGGCTACACCTTC.

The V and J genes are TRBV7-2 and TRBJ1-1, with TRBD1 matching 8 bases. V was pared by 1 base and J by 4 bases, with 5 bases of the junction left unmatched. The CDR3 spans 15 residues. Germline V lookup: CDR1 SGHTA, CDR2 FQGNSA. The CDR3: CASSLEYGQGTEAFF. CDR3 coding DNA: TGTGCCAGCAGCTTAGAATACGGACAGGGCACTGAAGCTTTCTTT.

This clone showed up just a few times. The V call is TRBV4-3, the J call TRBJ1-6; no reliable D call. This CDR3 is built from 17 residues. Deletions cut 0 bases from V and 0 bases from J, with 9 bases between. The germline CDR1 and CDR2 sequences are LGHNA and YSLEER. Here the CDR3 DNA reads TGCGCCAGCAGCCAAGATCTGGTACTCTCCTATAATTCACCCCTCCACTTT. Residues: CASSQDLVLSYNSPLHF.

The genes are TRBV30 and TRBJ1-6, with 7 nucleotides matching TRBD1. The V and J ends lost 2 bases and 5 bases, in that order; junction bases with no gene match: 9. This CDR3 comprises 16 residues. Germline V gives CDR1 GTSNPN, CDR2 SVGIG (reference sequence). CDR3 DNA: TGTGCCTGGAGTCAAAGAGGGGGCCTTAATAATTCACCCCTCCACTTT. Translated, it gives CAWSQRGGLNNSPLHF.

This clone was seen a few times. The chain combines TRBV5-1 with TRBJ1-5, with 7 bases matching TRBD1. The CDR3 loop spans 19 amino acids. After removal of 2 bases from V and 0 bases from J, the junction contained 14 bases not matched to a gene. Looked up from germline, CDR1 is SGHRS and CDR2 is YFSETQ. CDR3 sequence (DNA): TGCGCCAGCAGCTTTTGGGGGAAGGGGGCGAGAGATAGCAATCAGCCCCAGCATTTT. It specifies CASSFWGKGARDSNQPQHF.

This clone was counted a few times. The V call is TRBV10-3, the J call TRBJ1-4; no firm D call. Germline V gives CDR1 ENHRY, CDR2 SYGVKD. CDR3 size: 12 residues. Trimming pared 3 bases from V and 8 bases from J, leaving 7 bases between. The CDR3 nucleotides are TGTGCCATCAGTGACTACGAAGAAAAACTGTTTTTT. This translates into CAISDYEEKLFF.

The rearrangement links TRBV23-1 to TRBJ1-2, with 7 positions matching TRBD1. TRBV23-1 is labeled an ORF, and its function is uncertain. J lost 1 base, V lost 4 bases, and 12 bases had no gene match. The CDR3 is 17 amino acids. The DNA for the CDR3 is TGCGCCAGCAGTCGGAAACAGGGGCCGGGAATTAACTATGGCTACACCTTC. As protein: CASSRKQGPGINYGYTF.